This T cell receptor beta chain was observed in a study of T cells after yellow fever vaccination. General study points: Just a small share of clonotypes turned up in the CD4 compartment as well as the CD8 compartment. FACS-sorted repertoires could contain abundant clonotypes contaminating from the bulk population.

The CDR3 loop spans 15 amino acids. Per germline, CDR1 LGHNA and CDR2 YNFKEQ. The trim removed 0 bases at V and 7 bases at J, leaving 6 bases unmatched. TCRdb itself ran the 5' RACE reads through MiXCR, one entry per CDR3 protein. The data show 180,000 or so distinct CDR3 sequences, with approximately 10% seen just once and 36% held by the top ten. This clonotype showed up just a few times. Its antigen is unknown. The J gene is TRBJ2-3, the V gene TRBV4-2, with 8 positions matching TRBD2. The sample consisted of CD8+ T cells sorted from PBMCs, taken 15 days after the yellow fever booster vaccination. The sequence was collected from a young man who received the YFV17D yellow fever vaccine. The CDR3 is CASSQEYGGANTQYF. The DNA for the CDR3 is TGTGCCAGCAGCCAAGAATACGGGGGGGCGAATACGCAGTATTTT.